The text below deals with one T cell receptor beta chain. Data came from immunoSEQ multiplex PCR; TCRdb stores just in-frame clones and leaves some out. The repertoire holds tens of thousands of clones, with over 85% as singletons. The germline V and J ends were trimmed by 0 bases and 4 bases, with 10 bases remaining between them. This CDR3 comprises 14 residues. Germline CDR1 is SGHRS and CDR2 is YFSETQ. The data derive from a study of siplizumab effects on memory and regulatory T cells. This rearrangement joins TRBV5-1 to TRBJ1-2, with D hard to call. The receptor was isolated from a human donor in good health. The sample consisted of non-Treg CD4+ T cells sorted from blood. The CDR3 sequence: CASSLAARGYGYTF. The CDR3 DNA follows: TGCGCCAGCAGCTTGGCCGCGCGGGGCTATGGCTACACCTTC.